Here is one TCR beta chain with its context. This record comes from a study of cytomegalovirus exposure and HLA in healthy donors. About the study: It was reported in a later analysis that the same platform had been used for the 120 or so validation repertoires as for the roughly 650 first-cohort repertoires.

V lost 3 bases, J lost 7 bases, and 10 bases lay in between. CDR1 is MNHEY and CDR2 is SMNVEV in the germline V gene (reference sequence). CDR3 length equals 13 residues. Here immunoSEQ multiplex PCR was the method, and the copy in TCRdb shows in-frame clones only, minus some. The data hold 110,000 to 150,000 clones, with about 94% observed a single time. The V and J genes are TRBV27 and TRBJ1-5, with D tentatively TRBD1 (5 bases). The source of this sequence is a man aged 18 to 35 in good health and CMV-seropositive. The specimen sequenced was PBMCs. The CDR3 reads CASSFGGFQPQHF. In DNA, the CDR3 is TGTGCCAGCAGTTTCGGGGGATTCCAGCCCCAGCATTTT.